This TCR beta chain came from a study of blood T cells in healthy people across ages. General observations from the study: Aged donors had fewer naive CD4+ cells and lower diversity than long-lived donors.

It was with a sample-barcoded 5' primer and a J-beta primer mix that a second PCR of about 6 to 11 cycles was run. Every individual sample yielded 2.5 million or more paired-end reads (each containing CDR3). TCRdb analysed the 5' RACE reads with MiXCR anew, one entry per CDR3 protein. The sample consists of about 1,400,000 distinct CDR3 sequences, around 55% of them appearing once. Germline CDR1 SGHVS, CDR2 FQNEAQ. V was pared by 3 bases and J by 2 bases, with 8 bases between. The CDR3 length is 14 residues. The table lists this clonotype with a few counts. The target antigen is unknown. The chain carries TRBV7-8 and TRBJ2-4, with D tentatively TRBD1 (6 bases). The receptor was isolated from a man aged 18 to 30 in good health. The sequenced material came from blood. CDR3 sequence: CASSFRGTKNIQYF. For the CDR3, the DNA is TGTGCCAGCAGCTTCAGGGGCACCAAAAACATTCAGTACTTC.